This T cell receptor (beta chain) came from a study of spatial heterogeneity in lung cancer. Study-level findings and limits: Tumor TCRs that were ubiquitous and expanded showed up in blood more at resection than follow-up.

This clonotype occurred a few times. Antigen unknown. Time point: sample taken at primary tumor resection. From tumor, nontumor lung or frozen PBMC, whole RNA was taken unsorted for sequencing. The donors comprised around 72 untreated early-stage non-small cell lung cancer patients. A unique molecular identifier was carried by every single TCR cDNA molecule. Via MiXCR, TCRdb re-called the 5' RACE reads, giving one row per CDR3 protein. The sample records some 45,000 distinct CDR3 sequences, 12% being singletons. The source is a female donor with early-stage non-small cell lung cancer. The starting material was PBMCs, obtained at surgery.

The CDR3 is CASSGIPSGGADTQYF. CDR3 nucleotide sequence: TGTGCCAGCAGCGGGATCCCAAGCGGGGGGGCCGATACGCAGTATTTT. The V and J genes are TRBV5-4 and TRBJ2-3, with 10 bases fitting TRBD2. The V gene's germline CDR1 is SGHNT and CDR2 YYREEE (reference sequence). CDR3 size: 16 residues. Losses at the gene ends were 4 bases for V and 6 bases for J; bases not matched to a gene: 11.